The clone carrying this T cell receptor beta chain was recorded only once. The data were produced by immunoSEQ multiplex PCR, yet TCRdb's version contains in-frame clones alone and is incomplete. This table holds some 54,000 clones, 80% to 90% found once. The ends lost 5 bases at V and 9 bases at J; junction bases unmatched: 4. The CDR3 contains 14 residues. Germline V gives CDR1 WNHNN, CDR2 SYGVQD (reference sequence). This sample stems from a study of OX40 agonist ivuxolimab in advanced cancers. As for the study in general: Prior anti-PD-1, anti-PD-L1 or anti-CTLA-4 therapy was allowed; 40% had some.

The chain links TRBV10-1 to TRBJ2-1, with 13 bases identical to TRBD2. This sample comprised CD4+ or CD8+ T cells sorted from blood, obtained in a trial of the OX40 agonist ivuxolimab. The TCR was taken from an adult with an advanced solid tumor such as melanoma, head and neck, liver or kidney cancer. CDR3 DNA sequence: TGCGCCAGCAGTACTAGCGGGGGGGCCTTTGAGCAGTTCTTC. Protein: CASSTSGGAFEQFF.